This T cell receptor (beta chain) was obtained from a study of T cell repertoires in cytomegalovirus infection. Study in general: It can be stated that public TCR beta signatures indicated CMV infection as well as a matching HLA type.

From the reads, TCRdb called clonotypes with MiXCR, one entry per CDR3 protein. Of 150,000 to 200,000 distinct CDR3 sequences listed, approximately 30% were seen once; the top ten hold about 28%. On this clonotype itself: What it binds is not known.

The CDR3 runs to 18 residues. The germline V and J ends were trimmed by 4 bases and 0 bases, with 20 bases remaining between them. The germline V gene encodes CDR1 SGHNT and CDR2 YYREEE (reference sequence). The study's findings and limits: In two of eight donors, the top clonotype was HLA-C-restricted CMV-specific. Totalled public TCR beta family frequency picked out people who carried CMV plus the relevant HLA.

The chain employs TRBV5-4 and TRBJ2-1; weak D call: TRBD1 (6 bases). Sequenced: PBMCs. The sequence was collected from a human donor in good health (CMV status not recorded). Some clones in this sample may be carry-over from other donors' samples. This CDR3 reads CASSRWGRGRSSYNEQFF. The CDR3 DNA reads TGTGCCAGCAGCCGGTGGGGCAGGGGCCGTAGCTCCTACAATGAGCAGTTCTTC.